This TCR beta chain was recovered during a study of control samples from healthy donors and cancer patients. This table comes from immunoSEQ multiplex PCR, and its TCRdb copy is limited to in-frame clones, with some not included. The profile covers tens of thousands of clones, with over 65% appearing a single time and approximately 15% taken by the ten largest. V lost 0 bases, J lost 7 bases, and 18 bases lay in between. The germline V gene encodes CDR1 SGHDN and CDR2 FVKESK. CDR3 length equals 17 residues. The rearrangement links TRBV14 to TRBJ1-4, with unresolved D. The TCR sequence derives from a man aged 45 to 65 in good health. Sequenced: blood. The CDR3 spells CASSQDWAGSTGEKLFF. The CDR3 DNA is TGTGCCAGCAGCCAAGACTGGGCCGGCAGTACGGGTGAAAAACTGTTTTTT.